A few counts support the clone carrying this T cell receptor (beta chain). The junction shows a germline mismatch at one end, possibly a read error. MiXCR, run by TCRdb on the 5' RACE reads, gives a single entry per CDR3 protein. The sample consists of roughly 42,000 distinct CDR3 sequences, 30% of them appearing once. CDR3 length equals 16 residues. The germline V gene has CDR1 SGHTA and CDR2 FQGNSA. The rearrangement uses TRBV7-2 and TRBJ2-3, with D perhaps TRBD1 (6 bases). The sample comprised tumor-infiltrating memory CD4+ T cells sorted from the breast tumor. Subset reported: memory CD4+ T cells, CD4+CD45RO+CD25-. This sequence originates from a female donor with breast cancer. CDR3: CAGSTLRGSGTDTQYF. For the CDR3, the DNA is TGTGCCGGCAGTACGCTAAGGGGGTCGGGCACAGATACGCAGTATTTT.